This note documents a single T cell receptor (beta chain) sequence. Germline assignment: CDR1 MNHNY and CDR2 SVGAGI (reference sequence). The V end was cut by 8 bases, the J end by 0 bases, with 17 bases between. The CDR3 totals 16 residues. This specimen belongs to a study of blood T cell repertoires in COVID-19. This table comes from immunoSEQ multiplex PCR, and its TCRdb copy is limited to in-frame clones, with some not included. The sample yields 130,000 to 150,000 clones, roughly 76% seen once. The TCR was taken from a human donor with acute or convalescent COVID-19. The donor label of this sample is uncertain. The sequenced material came from peripheral blood. The rearrangement links TRBV6-6 to TRBJ1-3, with D hard to call. In DNA form, the CDR3 reads TGTGCCAGCCCACCGGATCCAGGCCTCTCTGGAAACACCATATATTTT. The encoded protein is CASPPDPGLSGNTIYF.